This T cell receptor beta chain was retrieved from a study of T-cell memory formation after mild COVID-19. Trimming left V 3 bases short and J 3 bases short, with 11 bases between. Per germline, CDR1 MGHRA and CDR2 YSYEKL. This CDR3 region has 14 residues. One entry per CDR3 protein results from TCRdb running MiXCR on the 5' RACE reads. In the table there are 70,000 to 100,000 distinct CDR3 sequences, around 15% of which are singletons. The rearrangement joins TRBV4-1 to TRBJ1-1; D call uncertain. This clonotype originated in a man between 18 and 29 years old who had mild COVID-19 (a few samples of this study predate the infection). Cell type and time point are not known. The sequencing input was PBMCs or a T cell subset sorted from them (not recorded which). The CDR3: CASSHSGPDTEAFF. In DNA form, the CDR3 reads TGCGCCAGCAGCCATAGCGGCCCGGACACTGAAGCTTTCTTT.